This is a list of T cell receptor beta chains from one sample in a study of blood T cell repertoires in COVID-19. Produced via immunoSEQ multiplex PCR; TCRdb's table is partial and in-frame only. The sample contains about 80,000 clones, roughly four fifths of which appear only once. Source material: peripheral blood. The source is a man between 65 and 85 years old with active or convalescent COVID-19. Each CDR3 is given with its conserved first and last residue.

J	V	CDR3
TRBJ1-1	TRBV4-2	CASSQEQTRGAKAFF
TRBJ2-5	TRBV10-1	CARTSGGETQYF
TRBJ1-5	TRBV28	CASSSRGWSNQPQHF
TRBJ2-5	TRBV20-1	CSASLTSGEETQYF
TRBJ2-3	TRBV2	CASMGGLGTDTQYF
TRBJ2-5	TRBV28	CASRKQGVETQYF
TRBJ2-2	TRBV5-4	CASSWTQGVTGELFF
TRBJ2-7	TRBV7-2	CASSSIQGASYEQYF
TRBJ2-1	TRBV5-1	CASSLEGRHNEQFF
TRBJ1-5	TRBV24-1	CATSDLQRGGDQPQHF
TRBJ2-1	TRBV24-1	CATSSAPRVGQFF
TRBJ1-2	TRBV28	CASSLWTGRYTF
TRBJ2-2	TRBV6-5	CASSPGLAGTGELFF
TRBJ1-2	TRBV6-1	CASSEGRRSYGYTF
TRBJ2-2	TRBV3-1/TRBV3-2	CASRISKYTGELFF
TRBJ1-3	TRBV2	CASKQGIASGNTIYF
TRBJ2-5	TRBV11-2	CASSLVGGRLETQYF
TRBJ2-1	TRBV6-1	CASSEGAGGYEQFF
TRBJ1-3	TRBV28	CASRPTGIKLSSGNTIYF
TRBJ2-2	TRBV18	CASSPPTSGGPNTGELFF
TRBJ1-1	TRBV7-9	CASSLPGAVAFF
TRBJ1-4	TRBV7-9	CASRDTGTERKLFF
TRBJ2-7	TRBV7-9	CATMENYEQYF
TRBJ2-1	TRBV2	CASFVDGTVWEQFF
TRBJ2-2	TRBV7-2	CASSRGGRTGELFF
TRBJ1-3	TRBV13	CASSSPGTGSNTIYF
TRBJ2-3	TRBV11-2	CASSRLAGGADTQYF
TRBJ1-2	TRBV24-1	CATSDFSYGYTF
TRBJ1-3	TRBV7-9	CASSFSVSGNTIYF
TRBJ1-5	TRBV29-1	CSVAGVGNQPQHF
TRBJ1-2	TRBV5-5	CASSYKRGYTF
TRBJ1-5	TRBV2	CASSLGDRGQPQHF
TRBJ2-5	TRBV11-2	CASSTRGLETQYF
TRBJ1-2	TRBV7-9	CASSWDRANYGYTF
TRBJ1-2	TRBV2	CASDSTNYGYTF
TRBJ2-3	TRBV5-5	CASSLEAGDMAQYF
TRBJ2-1	TRBV3-1/TRBV3-2	CASSQQLARAEQFF
TRBJ1-5	TRBV5-1	CASSLGDRVGQPQHF
TRBJ2-7	TRBV27	CASSLAGVYEQYF
TRBJ1-6	TRBV18	CASSPPGVSVSPLHF
TRBJ2-3	TRBV6-5	CAIRGSADTQYF
TRBJ1-2	TRBV5-5	CASSEGRNYGYTF
TRBJ1-2	TRBV5-6	CASSLAPMMGASIYGYTF
TRBJ2-2	TRBV7-3	CASSYSGGGGPGELFF
TRBJ2-3	TRBV5-5	CASRAGGPSFTDTQYF
TRBJ1-3	TRBV14	CASSPGGFGNTIYF
TRBJ2-2	TRBV28	CASPPGHPNTGELFF
TRBJ1-6	TRBV19	CASSIEEQSNSPLHF